The source of this T cell receptor beta chain is a study of blood T cell repertoires in COVID-19. Across the study: Donors in the United States, Italy and Spain gave samples during acute or convalescent COVID-19.

Original processing notes: Reference gene primer amplification gave estimated nucleated cell counts. Sequencing used immunoSEQ multiplex PCR; TCRdb keeps in-frame clones, though not all of them. The V and J calls and clone size are taken from that table; D and trimming were inferred from the DNA. The table includes 100,000 to 140,000 clones, about 91% detected once. CDR3 length: 14 residues. Germline lookup yields CDR1 SGDLS and CDR2 YYNGEE. With V trimmed by 3 bases and J by 9 bases, 6 bases remained unmatched. This receptor was obtained from a man in his forties or fifties with active or convalescent COVID-19. The chain employs TRBV9 and TRBJ1-4; 9 bases map to TRBD1. The source material was peripheral blood. For the CDR3, the DNA is TGTGCCAGCAGCGCGGGGGACAGGGTCCAAAAACTGTTTTTT. This translates into CASSAGDRVQKLFF.